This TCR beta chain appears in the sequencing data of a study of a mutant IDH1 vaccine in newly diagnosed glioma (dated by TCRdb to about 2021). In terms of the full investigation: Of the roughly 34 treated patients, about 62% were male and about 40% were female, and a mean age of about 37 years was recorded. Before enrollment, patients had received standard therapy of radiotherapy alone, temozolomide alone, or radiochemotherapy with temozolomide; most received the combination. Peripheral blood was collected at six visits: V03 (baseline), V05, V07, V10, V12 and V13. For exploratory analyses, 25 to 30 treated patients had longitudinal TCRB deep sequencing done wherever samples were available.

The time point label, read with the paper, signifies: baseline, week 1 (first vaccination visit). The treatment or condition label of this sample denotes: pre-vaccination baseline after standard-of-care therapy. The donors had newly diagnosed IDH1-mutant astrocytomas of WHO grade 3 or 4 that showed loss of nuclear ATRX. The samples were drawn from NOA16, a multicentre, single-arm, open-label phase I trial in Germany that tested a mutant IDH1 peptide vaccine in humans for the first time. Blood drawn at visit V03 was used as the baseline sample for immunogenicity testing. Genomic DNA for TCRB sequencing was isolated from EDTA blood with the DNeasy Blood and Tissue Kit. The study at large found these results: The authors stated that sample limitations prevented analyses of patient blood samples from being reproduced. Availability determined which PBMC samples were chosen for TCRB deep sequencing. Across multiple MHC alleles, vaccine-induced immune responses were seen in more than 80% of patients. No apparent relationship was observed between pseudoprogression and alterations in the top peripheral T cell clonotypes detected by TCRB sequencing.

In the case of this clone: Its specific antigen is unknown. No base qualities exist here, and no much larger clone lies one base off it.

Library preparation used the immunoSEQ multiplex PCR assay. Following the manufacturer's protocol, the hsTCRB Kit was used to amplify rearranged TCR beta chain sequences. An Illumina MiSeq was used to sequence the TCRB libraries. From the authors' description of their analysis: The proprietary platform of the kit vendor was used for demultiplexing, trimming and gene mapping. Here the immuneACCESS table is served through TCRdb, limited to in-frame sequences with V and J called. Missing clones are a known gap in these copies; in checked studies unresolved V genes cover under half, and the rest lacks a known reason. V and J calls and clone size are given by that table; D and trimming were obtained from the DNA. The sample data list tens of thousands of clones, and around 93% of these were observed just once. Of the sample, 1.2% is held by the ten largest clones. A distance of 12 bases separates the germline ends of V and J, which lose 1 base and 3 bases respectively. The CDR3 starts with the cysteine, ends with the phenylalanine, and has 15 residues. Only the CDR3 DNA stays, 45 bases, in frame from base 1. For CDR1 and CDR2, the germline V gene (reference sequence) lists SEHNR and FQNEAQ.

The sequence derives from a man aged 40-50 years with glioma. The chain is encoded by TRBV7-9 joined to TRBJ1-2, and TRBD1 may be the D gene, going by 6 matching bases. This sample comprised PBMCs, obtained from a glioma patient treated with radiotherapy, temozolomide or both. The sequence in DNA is TGTGCCAGCAGCTTAGGGCTGAGGGGGGACTATGGCTACACCTTC. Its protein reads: CASSLGLRGDYGYTF.